These 19 T cell receptor beta chains were sequenced from one sample in a study of patients and donors after allogeneic stem cell transplantation. Via MiXCR, TCRdb re-called the RT-PCR reads, giving one row per CDR3 protein. This table has about 410,000 distinct CDR3 sequences, roughly 17% appearing once. The sequenced material came from blood, either unsorted or a sorted T cell fraction (not recorded which). The origin of the receptors is a human donor who was either an allogeneic HSCT recipient or a stem cell or donor lymphocyte infusion donor (not recorded which). It is not recorded whose cells these are; they may come from a transplant donor.

The V gene is TRBV6-1, the J gene TRBJ1-5; D unresolved. The CDR3 runs 16 residues. V was shortened by 4 bases and J by 7 bases, with 20 bases between the two germline ends. Germline V gene data show CDR1 as MNHNS and CDR2 as SASEGT. CDR3 protein: CASSVPEWRLKQPQHF. Written as DNA, the CDR3 is TGTGCCAGCAGTGTCCCTGAGTGGCGATTGAAACAGCCCCAGCATTTT.

This clonotype was observed at least ten times. The rearrangement uses TRBV5-1 and TRBJ1-1, with D possibly being TRBD1 (5 bases). This CDR3 contains 16 residues. The V end was cut by 3 bases, the J end by 4 bases, with 19 bases between. Germline CDR1 reads SGHRS; CDR2 reads YFSETQ. CDR3 in amino acids: CASSSKGIDSSTEAFF. The CDR3 DNA follows: TGCGCCAGCAGCTCCAAGGGGATTGATTCAAGCACTGAAGCTTTCTTT.

The J gene is TRBJ1-2, the V gene TRBV5-6; TRBD1 agrees at 10 bases. Unmatched junction bases numbered 6, after V lost 4 bases and J lost 3 bases. In germline, CDR1 is SGHDT, CDR2 YYEEEE. This CDR3 is 15 amino acids long. The CDR3 nucleotides read TGTGCCAGCAGCCCCGGGACAGGGGTGCACTATGGCTACACCTTC. Encoded protein: CASSPGTGVHYGYTF.

There are a few counts of this clonotype. This chain connects TRBV11-3 to TRBJ2-7, with a tentative D call TRBD1 (6 bases). CDR3 length: 16 amino acids. Trimming cost V 4 bases and J 2 bases, with 18 bases left between them. CDR1 SGHNT and CDR2 YENEEA come from the germline V gene. CDR3 coding DNA: TGTGCCAGCAGCTATAGAGGGCAGGGGAATACCTACGAGCAGTACTTC. This codes for CASSYRGQGNTYEQYF.

In this sample, this clonotype turned up many times. The genes are TRBV12-3 or TRBV12-4 and TRBJ2-2; 7 bases agree with TRBD2. V was pared by 2 bases and J by 0 bases, with 9 bases of the junction left unmatched. The length of the CDR3 is 18 residues. CDR3 DNA: TGTGCCAGCAGTTTATATCTAGCGGCGACGACGAACACCGGGGAGCTGTTTTTT. Encoded protein: CASSLYLAATTNTGELFF.

This chain uses TRBV10-3 with TRBJ1-1; a weak D match, TRBD1 (5 bases). CDR3 length: 14 residues. Trimming pared 4 bases from V and 0 bases from J, leaving 9 bases between. CDR1 ENHRY and CDR2 SYGVKD come from the germline V gene. The CDR3 spells CAISAGLMNTEAFF. The CDR3 DNA follows: TGTGCCATCAGTGCGGGACTCATGAACACTGAAGCTTTCTTT.

This clonotype was seen at least ten times. The genes are TRBV2 and TRBJ2-4, with 12 bases matching TRBD2. The germline V gene encodes CDR1 SNHLY and CDR2 FYNNEI. CDR3 size: 16 residues. V gave up 1 base and J gave up 5 bases; unmatched junction bases: 3. The CDR3 region is CASSEGWTSGENIQYF. In DNA, the CDR3 is TGTGCCAGCAGTGAAGGGTGGACTAGCGGGGAAAACATTCAGTACTTC. The complete variable domain, with remaining parts taken from reference TRBV2 and TRBJ2-4, reads EPEVTQTPSHQVTQMGQEVILRCVPISNHLYFYWYRQILGQKVEFLVSFYNNEISEKSEIFDDQFSVERPDGSNFTLKIRSTKLEDSAMYFCASSEGWTSGENIQYFGAGTRLSVL.

The V gene is TRBV4-1, the J gene TRBJ2-3, with 9 positions matching TRBD2. Trimming cost V 1 base and J 2 bases; bases outside gene matches: 7. The length of the CDR3 is 17 residues. Germline V gives CDR1 MGHRA, CDR2 YSYEKL. The CDR3 is CASSQGLSGGTTDTQYF. The CDR3 DNA reads TGCGCCAGCAGCCAAGGTCTTAGCGGGGGTACCACAGATACGCAGTATTTT.

This clonotype was counted between two and nine times. The chain has TRBV14 and TRBJ2-5; 12 nucleotides line up with TRBD2. The germline V gene has CDR1 SGHDN and CDR2 FVKESK. J gave up 5 bases and V 2 bases, and 12 bases lay outside the gene matches. This CDR3 is built from 18 residues. The CDR3 DNA sequence: TGTGCCAGCAGCCAACGGGACAGGACTAGCGGGGTTGATGAGACCCAGTACTTC. Its translation: CASSQRDRTSGVDETQYF.

The chain is built from TRBV29-1 and TRBJ1-3; no definite D call. Germline V gives CDR1 SQVTM, CDR2 ANQGSEA. Trimming shortened V by 2 bases and J by 4 bases, and 3 bases separated the two germline ends. The CDR3 runs to 11 residues. CDR3 loop: CSVESGNTIYF. The CDR3 nucleotides read TGCAGCGTTGAATCCGGAAACACCATATATTTT.

The CDR3 sequence: CASSLALGRETYEQYF. DNA of the CDR3: TGCGCCAGCAGCTTGGCCCTAGGGCGGGAGACCTACGAGCAGTACTTC. The chain joins TRBV5-1 to TRBJ2-7, with 7 positions matching TRBD2. This CDR3 comprises 16 residues. V dropped 0 bases and J dropped 2; count of bases not matched to a gene: 8. The germline V gene has CDR1 SGHRS and CDR2 YFSETQ.

This clonotype came up many times. The rearrangement joins TRBV3-1 to TRBJ2-1; 12 bases are shared with TRBD2. This CDR3 has 17 amino acids. Germline V lookup: CDR1 LGHDT, CDR2 YNNKEL (reference sequence). V shed 4 bases and J 5 bases; nucleotides not matched to a gene: 9. CDR3 loop: CASSPLTSGSRNNEQFF. DNA for the CDR3: TGTGCCAGCAGCCCTTTGACTAGCGGGAGTCGTAACAATGAGCAGTTCTTC.

The chain uses TRBV2 and TRBJ1-1; D ambiguous. Germline CDR1 and CDR2: SNHLY and FYNNEI. The V end lost 5 bases, the J end lost 8 bases, and 12 bases lay between the germline ends. The CDR3 is 12 amino acids. CDR3 region: CASSQLTPEAFF. The CDR3 bases are TGTGCCAGCAGTCAGTTAACCCCGGAAGCTTTCTTT. Using reference TRBV2 and TRBJ1-1 for the parts outside the CDR3, the full variable domain is EPEVTQTPSHQVTQMGQEVILRCVPISNHLYFYWYRQILGQKVEFLVSFYNNEISEKSEIFDDQFSVERPDGSNFTLKIRSTKLEDSAMYFCASSQLTPEAFFGQGTRLTVV.

This chain uses TRBV10-3 with TRBJ2-7, with D perhaps assigned TRBD1 or TRBD2 (5 bases each). The CDR3 covers 15 residues. The V gene lost 2 bases and the J gene lost 5 bases, with 16 bases spanning the gap. Per germline, CDR1 ENHRY and CDR2 SYGVKD. The CDR3 loop reads CAISERRDGQNEQYF. The CDR3 DNA reads TGTGCCATCAGTGAGCGACGGGACGGGCAAAACGAGCAGTACTTC.

This chain connects TRBV5-1 to TRBJ2-3; 7 bases map to TRBD1. This CDR3 is built from 17 residues. V dropped 0 bases and J dropped 0; count of bases not matched to a gene: 7. CDR1 is SGHRS and CDR2 is YFSETQ in the germline V gene. The CDR3 nucleotides read TGCGCCAGCAGCTTGGATTTTACAGGGGCTAGCACAGATACGCAGTATTTT. Amino acid sequence: CASSLDFTGASTDTQYF.

This clonotype was detected once. The J gene is TRBJ1-4, the V gene TRBV30; D perhaps matches TRBD1 (6 bases). V lost 2 bases to trimming and J lost 12 bases, with 13 bases between them. The germline gives CDR1 GTSNPN, CDR2 SVGIG (reference sequence). CDR3 length: 12 amino acids. The DNA for the CDR3 is TGTGCCTGGAGTACACAGGGTTTACAACTGTTTTTT. As protein: CAWSTQGLQLFF.

The chain carries TRBV27 and TRBJ2-7, with TRBD1 matching over 8 bases. Germline-derived CDR1 and CDR2 are MNHEY and SMNVEV (reference sequence). Unmatched junction bases numbered 8, after V lost 3 bases and J lost 4 bases. The CDR3 is 15 amino acids. The chain's CDR3 is CASSLVGQGKYEQYF. The CDR3 region has the DNA TGTGCCAGCAGTTTGGTTGGACAGGGTAAATACGAGCAGTACTTC.

The chain is built from TRBV12-3 or TRBV12-4 and TRBJ2-3, with TRBD1 matching over 7 bases. The V segment lost 3 bases and the J segment 8 bases; nucleotides outside the gene matches: 2. The CDR3 is made up of 12 amino acids. The CDR3 DNA is TGTGCCAGCAGTTTCAGGGGGACTACGCAGTATTTT. Amino acid sequence: CASSFRGTTQYF.

This clonotype was picked up many times. The rearrangement uses TRBV12-3 or TRBV12-4 and TRBJ2-1, with TRBD2 as a possible D gene (5 bases). The CDR3 has 12 amino acids. With 7 bases removed from V and 6 bases from J, the gap between germline ends came to 10 bases. The CDR3: CASTSSSNEQFF. The CDR3 nucleotides are TGTGCCAGCACCTCTAGCAGCAATGAGCAGTTCTTC.